Each of the 28 T cell receptor beta chains below was sequenced from the same sample in a study of blood T cell repertoires in COVID-19. Clones were read by immunoSEQ multiplex PCR, and TCRdb kept only the in-frame ones, dropping some. This repertoire shows around 92,000 clones, around 67% found once; its top ten account for 3.9%. The sample was peripheral blood. These receptors originate from a man in his 70s with COVID-19, enrolled during active disease.

V and J are TRBV30 and TRBJ2-5; 8 nucleotides align to TRBD1. V dropped 5 bases and J dropped 4; count of bases not matched to a gene: 0. Germline lookup yields CDR1 GTSNPN and CDR2 SVGIG (reference sequence). The CDR3 is 11 residues long. CDR3 coding DNA: TGTGCCTGGGACAGGGGAGAGACCCAGTACTTC. Amino acid sequence: CAWDRGETQYF.

This chain connects TRBV5-1 to TRBJ2-5; possibly TRBD2 for D (5 bases). Trimming cost V 1 base and J 1 base, with 14 bases left between them. There are 16 residues in the CDR3. The germline V gene encodes CDR1 SGHRS and CDR2 YFSETQ. CDR3 sequence: CASSLLGVGFQETQYF. CDR3 nucleotides: TGCGCCAGCAGCTTGCTCGGGGTAGGGTTCCAAGAGACCCAGTACTTC. The complete variable domain, with remaining parts taken from reference TRBV5-1 and TRBJ2-5, reads KAGVTQTPRYLIKTRGQQVTLSCSPISGHRSVSWYQQTPGQGLQFLFEYFSETQRNKGNFPGRFSGRQFSNSRSEMNVSTLELGDSALYLCASSLLGVGFQETQYFGPGTRLLVL.

The chain employs TRBV19 and TRBJ2-1; the D gene is possibly TRBD1 (6 bases). This CDR3 is 13 amino acids long. Trimming removed 7 bases at V and 8 bases at J, with 15 bases between. Germline V lookup: CDR1 LNHDA, CDR2 SQIVND (reference sequence). Written as DNA, the CDR3 is TGTGCCAGTACAGGGGACCATGGGGATGAGCAGTTCTTC. It yields the protein CASTGDHGDEQFF.

The CDR3 protein is CASSPSWGQGAAEQYF. The CDR3 coding sequence is TGTGCCAGCAGCCCCTCCTGGGGACAGGGAGCCGCCGAGCAGTACTTC. The chain has TRBV11-2 and TRBJ2-7; 9 bases are shared with TRBD1. Germline V gene lookup returns CDR1 SGHAT and CDR2 FQNNGV. Trimming took 5 bases from V and 6 from J; bases not matched to a gene: 14. The CDR3 extends over 16 amino acids.

This chain connects TRBV10-3 to TRBJ1-1, with a tentative D call TRBD1 (5 bases). With 3 bases removed from V and 1 base from J, the gap between germline ends came to 15 bases. Germline-derived CDR1 and CDR2 are ENHRY and SYGVKD. CDR3 length: 16 amino acids. The CDR3 sequence is CAISDPPDRTNTEAFF. CDR3 in DNA: TGTGCCATCAGTGACCCCCCAGACAGAACGAACACTGAAGCTTTCTTT.

The rearrangement links TRBV7-3 to TRBJ2-1; the D gene is possibly TRBD2 (5 bases). CDR1 is SGHTA and CDR2 is FQGTGA in the germline V gene. The V and J ends lost 4 bases and 3 bases respectively, with 10 bases between them. This CDR3 has 14 amino acids. CDR3 DNA: TGTGCCAGCAGCTCCAGCGGAAACTACAATGAGCAGTTCTTC. Protein sequence: CASSSSGNYNEQFF.

The chain has TRBV19 and TRBJ2-2; TRBD2 might be the D (5 bases). The CDR3 covers 14 residues. V was shortened by 6 bases and J by 6 bases, with 14 bases between the two germline ends. Germline values: CDR1 LNHDA, CDR2 SQIVND (reference sequence). CDR3 in amino acids: CASSGEPLAGELFF. In DNA, the CDR3 is TGTGCCAGTAGCGGGGAACCCCTCGCCGGGGAGCTGTTTTTT.

This chain joins TRBV5-6 and TRBJ2-2; D is perhaps TRBD1 (6 bases). The CDR3 consists of 15 residues. Trimming pared 2 bases from V and 3 bases from J, leaving 11 bases between. CDR1 SGHDT and CDR2 YYEEEE come from the germline V gene. This CDR3 is CASSFVQGHTGELFF. The CDR3 nucleotides are TGTGCCAGCAGCTTTGTACAGGGACACACCGGGGAGCTGTTTTTT.

The gene calls are TRBV7-3 and TRBJ2-1, with 9 bases fitting TRBD2. CDR3 length equals 17 residues. Germline lookup yields CDR1 SGHTA and CDR2 FQGTGA. V shed 2 bases and J 0 bases; nucleotides not matched to a gene: 5. CDR3: CASSLVGAGGSYNEQFF. CDR3 nucleotides: TGTGCCAGCAGCTTAGTCGGAGCGGGAGGCTCCTACAATGAGCAGTTCTTC.

J is TRBJ1-2 and V is TRBV7-2; 7 bases line up with TRBD1. This CDR3 is 16 amino acids long. Germline CDR1 is SGHTA and CDR2 is FQGNSA. J was trimmed by 2 bases and V by 5 bases; bases with no gene match: 11. Here the CDR3 reads CASSHLSGTENYGYTF. The CDR3, as DNA: TGTGCCAGCAGCCACCTCTCCGGGACAGAGAACTATGGCTACACCTTC.

This chain links TRBV2 with TRBJ1-2; 7 nucleotides line up with TRBD1. V trimming: 6 bases; J trimming: 4 bases; junction bases outside the gene matches: 2. Germline V gene lookup returns CDR1 SNHLY and CDR2 FYNNEI. CDR3 length: 12 amino acids. In DNA, the CDR3 is TGTGCCAGCAGACAGGGGACCTATGGCTACACCTTC. Translation: CASRQGTYGYTF.

The sample holds a few counts of this clone. The chain uses TRBV6-5 and TRBJ2-7; TRBD2 matches 12 bases. V lost 5 bases and J lost 6; bases outside the gene matches: 5. The germline gives CDR1 MNHEY, CDR2 SVGAGI. This CDR3 spans 14 amino acids. The CDR3 protein is CASSTGTSGREQYF. The CDR3 DNA is TGTGCCAGCAGTACCGGGACTAGCGGGCGCGAGCAGTACTTC.

This chain joins TRBV6-5 and TRBJ2-7; D ambiguous. Trimming removed 6 bases from V and 4 bases from J, with 7 bases in between. CDR3 length: 11 amino acids. From germline, CDR1 is MNHEY and CDR2 SVGAGI. As DNA, the CDR3 is TGTGCCAGCAGGGCCCCTTACGAGCAGTACTTC. Residues: CASRAPYEQYF.

V is TRBV15 and J is TRBJ1-4; D remains ambiguous. CDR3 size: 14 residues. The germline V gene encodes CDR1 LNHNV and CDR2 YYDKDF (reference sequence). V shed 1 base and J shed 8 bases, with 11 bases lying between them. CDR3 protein: CATSRGGIGEKLFF. As DNA, the CDR3 is TGTGCCACCAGCAGAGGTGGTATCGGGGAAAAACTGTTTTTT.

There are a few counts of this clone. The chain recombines TRBV6-4 with TRBJ2-1; 8 positions match TRBD2. Germline V gene sequence: CDR1 MRHNA, CDR2 SNTAGT. The CDR3 has 16 amino acids. V lost 0 bases to trimming and J lost 8 bases; unmatched junction nucleotides: 9. The CDR3: CASSDSNPAGVDEQFF. CDR3 nucleotide sequence: TGTGCCAGCAGTGACTCGAATCCAGCGGGAGTGGATGAGCAGTTCTTC.

The chain uses TRBV3-1 (or the pseudogene TRBV3-2) and TRBJ2-5, with 13 nucleotides matching TRBD2. This CDR3 is 16 amino acids long. The ends lost 1 base at V and 4 bases at J; junction bases unmatched: 3. Per germline, CDR1 LGHDT and CDR2 YNNKEL (reference sequence). This CDR3 reads CASSQGGLAGVETQYF. The CDR3 bases are TGTGCCAGCAGCCAAGGAGGACTAGCGGGAGTAGAGACCCAGTACTTC.

This clone was counted once. V gene TRBV2 combines with J gene TRBJ1-1, with a tentative D call TRBD1 (5 bases). Trimming left V 6 bases short and J 8 bases short, with 16 bases between. CDR1 and CDR2 (germline): SNHLY, FYNNEI. CDR3 length: 13 residues. DNA of the CDR3: TGTGCCAGCAGAGAAAATACAGGTATCGAAGCTTTCTTT. Translation: CASRENTGIEAFF.

The chain recombines TRBV3-1 (or the pseudogene TRBV3-2) with TRBJ2-3; 9 bases map to TRBD2. The trim removed 7 bases at V and 4 bases at J, leaving 0 bases unmatched. Germline CDR1 is LGHDT and CDR2 is YNNKEL (reference sequence). The CDR3 is 12 residues long. The CDR3 spells CASTSGADTQYF. The CDR3 DNA sequence: TGTGCCAGCACTAGCGGGGCAGATACGCAGTATTTT.

In this sample, this clone turned up a few times. The chain carries TRBV5-1 and TRBJ1-4, with D uncertain. The CDR3 loop spans 16 amino acids. The germline V and J ends were trimmed by 0 bases and 0 bases, with 9 bases remaining between them. Per the germline V gene, CDR1 is SGHRS and CDR2 is YFSETQ. CDR3 sequence: CASSLALAATNEKLFF. The CDR3 DNA sequence: TGCGCCAGCAGCTTGGCCTTAGCTGCAACTAATGAAAAACTGTTTTTT.

The rearrangement uses TRBV29-1 and TRBJ1-2; D remains ambiguous. This CDR3 comprises 14 residues. V lost 4 bases and J 4 bases, leaving 16 bases between the germline ends. Germline CDR1 SQVTM, CDR2 ANQGSEA. The DNA of the CDR3 is TGCAGCGTTGGCCTGAGAGACACCCTCTATGGCTACACCTTC. Its protein is CSVGLRDTLYGYTF.

The CDR3 DNA follows: TGTGCCAGCAGTTTGAGGGAAGAAAAACTGTTTTTT. Its protein product is CASSLREEKLFF. The rearrangement joins TRBV12-3 or TRBV12-4 to TRBJ1-4; D is unclear. The CDR3 length is 12 residues. The germline V and J ends were trimmed by 3 bases and 8 bases, with 7 bases remaining between them.

The chain recombines TRBV25-1 with TRBJ2-3; 7 bases line up with TRBD1. Germline CDR1 and CDR2: MGHDK and SYGVNS. Trimming at V came to 4 bases and at J to 3 bases, leaving 4 bases not matched to a gene. The CDR3 spans 14 residues. This chain's CDR3 is CASSGDSLTDTQYF. In DNA, the CDR3 is TGTGCCAGCAGTGGGGACAGTTTAACAGATACGCAGTATTTT. Full variable domain (rest looked up from reference TRBV25-1 and TRBJ2-3): EADIYQTPRYLVIGTGKKITLECSQTMGHDKMYWYQQDPGMELHLIHYSYGVNSTEKGDLSSESTVSRIRTEHFPLTLESARPSHTSQYLCASSGDSLTDTQYFGPGTRLTVL.

The chain has TRBV27 and TRBJ2-7, with 9 bases matching TRBD1. The CDR3 is 14 amino acids. Unmatched junction bases numbered 2, after V lost 5 bases and J lost 0 bases. The germline V gene has CDR1 MNHEY and CDR2 SMNVEV (reference sequence). The CDR3 loop is CASSVDRGSYEQYF. In nucleotides, the CDR3 is TGTGCCAGCAGTGTGGACAGGGGCTCCTACGAGCAGTACTTC.

The table lists this clone with many counts. The V call is TRBV27, the J call TRBJ1-2; 11 positions agree with TRBD1. Germline values: CDR1 MNHEY, CDR2 SMNVEV (reference sequence). This CDR3 contains 14 residues. Trimming removed 5 bases from V and 9 bases from J; junction bases left unmatched: 8. CDR3 DNA sequence: TGTGCCAGCAGTGGGACAGGGGGGTTCGTAAGCTACACCTTC. Translating it yields CASSGTGGFVSYTF.

The V and J genes are TRBV4-1 and TRBJ1-1; 8 positions match TRBD1. Germline V gives CDR1 MGHRA, CDR2 YSYEKL. The CDR3 length is 14 residues. V trimming: 4 bases; J trimming: 2 bases; junction bases outside the gene matches: 3. CDR3 nucleotides: TGCGCCAGCAGCCCGGGACAGGTAAACACTGAAGCTTTCTTT. Protein sequence: CASSPGQVNTEAFF.

This clone was seen a few times. This sequence joins TRBV19 and TRBJ1-2; D call uncertain. Trimming shortened V by 3 bases and J by 5 bases, and 7 bases separated the two germline ends. Germline V gene data show CDR1 as LNHDA and CDR2 as SQIVND (reference sequence). This CDR3 comprises 12 residues. The CDR3 protein is CASSIGPYGYTF. Here the CDR3 DNA reads TGTGCCAGTAGTATCGGTCCGTATGGCTACACCTTC.

This clone appeared once. The chain joins TRBV18 to TRBJ2-5, with TRBD2 identical over 9 bases. Per germline, CDR1 KGHSH and CDR2 LQKENI. The CDR3 extends over 17 amino acids. V shed 0 bases and J 9 bases; nucleotides not matched to a gene: 14. The CDR3 coding sequence is TGTGCCAGCTCACCACCGAGTCTAGCGGGAACCCGCGGGGCCCAGTACTTC. It encodes CASSPPSLAGTRGAQYF.

The chain is built from TRBV11-2 and TRBJ1-2, with 10 positions matching TRBD1. Losses at the gene ends were 3 bases for V and 5 bases for J; bases not matched to a gene: 9. CDR1 is SGHAT, CDR2 FQNNGV, per germline. The CDR3 is 16 residues long. The CDR3 bases are TGTGCCAGCAGCTTTGGGGTACGGGACAGGGGATATGGCTACACCTTC. Its translation is CASSFGVRDRGYGYTF.